A single sample is the source of the 2 T cell receptor beta chains below, sequenced in a study of blood T cells in healthy people across ages. The use of a sample-barcoded 5' primer and a J-beta primer mix characterized a second PCR of roughly 6 to 11 cycles. TCRdb independently ran MiXCR on the 5' RACE reads; one entry per CDR3 protein. This table has about 1.7 million distinct CDR3 sequences, over 25% appearing once. Sequencing used blood. These receptors all come from a woman aged 30 to 39 in good health.

The chain carries TRBV20-1 and TRBJ2-1, with a tentative D call TRBD2 (6 bases). There are 17 residues in the CDR3. V was shortened by 5 bases and J by 2 bases, with 22 bases between the two germline ends. Germline assignment: CDR1 DFQATT and CDR2 SNEGSKA (reference sequence). The CDR3 bases are TGCAGTGCTCCTCCCCCGACTAGTTCCTTCCCCTACAATGAGCAGTTCTTC. Protein product: CSAPPPTSSFPYNEQFF.

Only a few counts were recorded for this clonotype. The J gene is TRBJ2-3, the V gene TRBV10-3, with 7 bases fitting TRBD1. The length of the CDR3 is 14 residues. The V and J ends lost 7 bases and 4 bases, in that order; junction bases with no gene match: 8. Germline lookup yields CDR1 ENHRY and CDR2 SYGVKD. This CDR3 reads CAITMGQFPDTQYF. The CDR3 DNA reads TGTGCCATCACTATGGGACAGTTTCCAGATACGCAGTATTTT.